Listed here are 12 T cell receptor beta chains from one sample, sequenced in a study of regulatory T cells in long-lasting Graves disease. Stated time point: newly diagnosed GD, antithyroid drugs for less than 3 months. Extracted PBMC RNA gave rise to the TCR library. Arm-PCR of CDR3 regions and iRepertoire HTBI primers were used to build TCR beta libraries. Via MiXCR, TCRdb re-called the multiplex PCR reads, giving one row per CDR3 protein. The profile shows over 500,000 distinct CDR3 sequences, roughly a sixth of them singletons. These sequences were also reported in another study, on T cells in Graves' hyperthyroidism and ophthalmopathy.

Sequences were derived from peripheral blood mononuclear cells (PBMCs), sampled at new diagnosis, from a patient treated with antithyroid drugs. These receptors were obtained from a man aged 18 to 30 with Graves disease.

The table lists this clonotype with many counts. The chain carries TRBV19 and TRBJ2-5, with TRBD2 matching over 16 bases. Germline CDR1 reads LNHDA; CDR2 reads SQIVND (reference sequence). The V and J ends lost 3 bases and 5 bases, in that order; junction bases with no gene match: 3. The CDR3 spans 16 residues. The CDR3 protein is CASSMGTSGRGETQYF. CDR3 sequence (DNA): TGTGCCAGTAGTATGGGGACTAGCGGGAGGGGGGAGACCCAGTACTTC.

This clonotype has a handful of counts. This CDR3 fails to terminate in the conserved phenylalanine or tryptophan, so it likely reflects a read error. V and J are TRBV7-2 and TRBJ2-2; D may match TRBD1 or TRBD2 (6 bases each). The V end was cut by 1 base, the J end by 4 bases, with 13 bases between. Germline CDR1 is SGHTA and CDR2 is FQGNSA. The length of the CDR3 is 16 residues. The CDR3 DNA reads as TGTGCCAGCAGCTTAGTGGTGGGGGGCTCCACCGGGGAGCTGTTTTAT. Amino acid sequence: CASSLVVGGSTGELFY.

V is TRBV5-6 and J is TRBJ1-5; D not certain. CDR3 length: 16 amino acids. The V end was cut by 1 base, the J end by 0 bases, with 11 bases between. Looked up from germline, CDR1 is SGHDT and CDR2 is YYEEEE. The CDR3 DNA is TGTGCCAGCAGCTTGAATGGAGTTTATAGCAATCAGCCCCAGCATTTT. This gives the protein CASSLNGVYSNQPQHF.

This clonotype was recorded a few times. One end of the junction is discordant with germline, which a read error may explain. The rearrangement joins TRBV28 to TRBJ1-6, with TRBD1 matching 8 bases. The length of the CDR3 is 11 residues. Germline lookup yields CDR1 MDHEN and CDR2 SYDVKM. CDR3 sequence (DNA): TGTGCCAGCAGCTCCGGGACAGGTGTAAACTTT. Its protein is CASSSGTGVNF.

A word on this clonotype: An end of the junction does not agree with germline; a read error may underlie this. The rearrangement joins TRBV28 to TRBJ2-7; 10 bases are shared with TRBD1. The CDR3 sequence is 15 residues long. Per the germline V gene, CDR1 is MDHEN and CDR2 is SYDVKM. CDR3 protein: CANSFQRQGAQEQYF. The CDR3 DNA follows: TGTGCCAACAGTTTTCAAAGACAGGGGGCGCAGGAGCAGTACTTC.

In its sample, this clonotype was seen many times. The chain has TRBV29-1 and TRBJ2-3; TRBD2 matches 12 bases. The CDR3 is 15 residues long. Germline assignment: CDR1 SQVTM and CDR2 ANQGSEA. Unmatched junction bases numbered 3, after V lost 3 bases and J lost 2 bases. Here the CDR3 DNA reads TGCAGCGTTGATACTAGCGGGAGGTCCACAGATACGCAGTATTTT. Its protein product is CSVDTSGRSTDTQYF.

This clonotype was detected many times. The gene calls are TRBV27 and TRBJ2-7, with D perhaps TRBD1 (5 bases). The V end was cut by 2 bases, the J end by 2 bases, with 13 bases between. This CDR3 has 15 amino acids. Germline CDR1 MNHEY, CDR2 SMNVEV (reference sequence). The CDR3 is CASSLASGFAYEQYF. CDR3 DNA sequence: TGTGCCAGCAGTTTAGCCTCAGGGTTTGCCTACGAGCAGTACTTC.

The sample holds many counts of this clonotype. The V gene is TRBV3-1, the J gene TRBJ2-7; TRBD2 might be the D (6 bases). This CDR3 comprises 16 residues. The ends were cut back, 0 bases at V and 6 bases at J, with 18 bases in the middle. CDR1 LGHDT and CDR2 YNNKEL come from the germline V gene (reference sequence). The CDR3 sequence is CASSQDGASERSEQYF. The CDR3 DNA sequence: TGTGCCAGCAGCCAAGATGGGGCTAGCGAACGTTCCGAGCAGTACTTC.

The J gene is TRBJ2-5, the V gene TRBV19; 7 bases are a match to TRBD1. The CDR3 is made up of 19 amino acids. The germline V gene encodes CDR1 LNHDA and CDR2 SQIVND (reference sequence). Germline trimming cut 3 bases from V and 4 bases from J; bases unmatched to any gene: 20. DNA of the CDR3: TGTGCCAGTAGTATGTTGGCGCGGGCAGGGGGTCGGACTGGAGAGACCCAGTACTTC. Translating it yields CASSMLARAGGRTGETQYF.

J is TRBJ2-2 and V is TRBV30, with 8 bases aligning to TRBD1. CDR3 length equals 13 residues. The junction had 3 bases not matched to a gene; V was cut back by 5 bases and J by 4 bases. The germline CDR1 and CDR2 sequences are GTSNPN and SVGIG (reference sequence). DNA for the CDR3: TGTGCCTGGCATACAGGGGGCACCGGGGAGCTGTTTTTT. Translated, it gives CAWHTGGTGELFF.

This clonotype was seen a handful of times. This sequence joins TRBV14 and TRBJ2-3, with 11 bases aligning to TRBD2. This CDR3 is built from 16 residues. Germline assignment: CDR1 SGHDN and CDR2 FVKESK. J was trimmed by 2 bases and V by 2 bases; bases with no gene match: 3. The CDR3 loop reads CASSQPLAGVTDTQYF. The CDR3 coding sequence is TGTGCCAGCAGCCAACCACTAGCGGGAGTCACAGATACGCAGTATTTT.

A word on this clonotype: A single base separates this from a much larger clone, so it may be a read error. The J gene is TRBJ2-1, the V gene TRBV2; D is possibly TRBD1 (6 bases). The V and J ends lost 3 bases and 5 bases respectively, with 11 bases between them. The CDR3 runs 14 residues. Looked up from germline, CDR1 is SNHLY and CDR2 is FYNNEI. The CDR3: CASSDGDTHNEQFF. The CDR3 DNA reads TGTGCCAGCAGTGATGGGGACACCCACAATGAGCAGTTCTTC.